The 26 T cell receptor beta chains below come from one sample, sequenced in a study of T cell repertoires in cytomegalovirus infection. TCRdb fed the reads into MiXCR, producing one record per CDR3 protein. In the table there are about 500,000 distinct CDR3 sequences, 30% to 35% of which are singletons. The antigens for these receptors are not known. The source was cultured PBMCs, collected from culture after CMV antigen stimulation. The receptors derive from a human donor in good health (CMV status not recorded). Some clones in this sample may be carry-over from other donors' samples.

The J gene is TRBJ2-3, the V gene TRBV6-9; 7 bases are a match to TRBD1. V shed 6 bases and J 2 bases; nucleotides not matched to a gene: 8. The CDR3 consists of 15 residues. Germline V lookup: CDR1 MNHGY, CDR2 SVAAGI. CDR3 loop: CASSNRDSDTDTQYF. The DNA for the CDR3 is TGTGCCAGCAGCAATAGGGACAGTGACACAGATACGCAGTATTTT.

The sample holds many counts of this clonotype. The CDR3 is CASSPPTGAGQPQHF. The CDR3 DNA follows: TGTGCCAGCAGTCCACCGACAGGGGCGGGTCAGCCCCAGCATTTT. The chain uses TRBV28 and TRBJ1-5; 8 nucleotides line up with TRBD1. Germline CDR1 MDHEN, CDR2 SYDVKM. This CDR3 contains 15 residues. The V and J ends lost 5 bases and 6 bases, in that order; junction bases with no gene match: 9.

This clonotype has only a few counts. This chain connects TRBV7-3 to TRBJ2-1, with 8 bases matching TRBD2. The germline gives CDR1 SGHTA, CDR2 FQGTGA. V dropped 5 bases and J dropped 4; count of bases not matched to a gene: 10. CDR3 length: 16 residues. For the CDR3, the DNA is TGTGCCAGCAGCCTTAACAGCGGGAGTAAGTACAATGAGCAGTTCTTC. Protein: CASSLNSGSKYNEQFF.

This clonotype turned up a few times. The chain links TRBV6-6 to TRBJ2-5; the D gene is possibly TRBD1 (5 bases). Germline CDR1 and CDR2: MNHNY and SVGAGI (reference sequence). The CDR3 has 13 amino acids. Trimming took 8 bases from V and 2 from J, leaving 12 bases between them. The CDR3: CASHLRVQETQYF. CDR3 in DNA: TGTGCCAGCCACCTCAGGGTGCAAGAGACCCAGTACTTC.

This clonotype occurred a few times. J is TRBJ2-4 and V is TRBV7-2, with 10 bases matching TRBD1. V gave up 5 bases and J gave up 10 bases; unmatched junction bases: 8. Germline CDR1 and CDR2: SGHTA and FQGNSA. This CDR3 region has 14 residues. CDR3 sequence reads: CASSPRTGGGIQYF. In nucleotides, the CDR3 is TGTGCCAGCAGCCCTCGGACAGGGGGAGGGATTCAGTACTTC.

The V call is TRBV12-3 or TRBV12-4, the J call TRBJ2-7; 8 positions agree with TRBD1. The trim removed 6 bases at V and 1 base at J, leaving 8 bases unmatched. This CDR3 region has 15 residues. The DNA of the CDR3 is TGTGCCAGCAGACAAGGGACAGGAAGATCCTACGAGCAGTACTTC. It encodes CASRQGTGRSYEQYF.

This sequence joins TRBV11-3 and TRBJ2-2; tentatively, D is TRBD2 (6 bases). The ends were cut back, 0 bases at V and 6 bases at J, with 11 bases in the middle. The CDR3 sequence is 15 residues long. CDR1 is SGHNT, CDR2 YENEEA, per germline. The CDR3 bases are TGTGCCAGCAGCTTAGATTTACTAGCAGCCGGGGAGCTGTTTTTT. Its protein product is CASSLDLLAAGELFF.

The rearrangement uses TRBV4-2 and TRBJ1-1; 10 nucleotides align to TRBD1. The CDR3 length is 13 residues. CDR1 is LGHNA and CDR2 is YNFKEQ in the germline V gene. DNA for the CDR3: TGTGCAACCAGGGACAGGGGCAACACTGAAGCTTTCTTT. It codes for CATRDRGNTEAFF.

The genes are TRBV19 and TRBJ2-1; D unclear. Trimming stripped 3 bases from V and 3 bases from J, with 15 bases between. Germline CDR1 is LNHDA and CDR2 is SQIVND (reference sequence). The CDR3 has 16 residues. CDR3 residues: CASSIQGGTFYNEQFF. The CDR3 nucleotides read TGTGCCAGTAGTATTCAAGGCGGAACATTCTACAATGAGCAGTTCTTC.

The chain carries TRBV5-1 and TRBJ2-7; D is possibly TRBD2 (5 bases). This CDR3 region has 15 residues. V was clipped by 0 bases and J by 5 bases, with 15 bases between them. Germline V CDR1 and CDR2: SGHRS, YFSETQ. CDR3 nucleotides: TGCGCCAGCAGCTTGGAGGCTAGCTCTAGGGACGAGCAGTACTTC. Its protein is CASSLEASSRDEQYF.

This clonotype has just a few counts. The CDR3 DNA reads TGTGCCAGCAGTATAGGGACAGCCTATGGGGGGAACATTCAGTACTTC. Its translation is CASSIGTAYGGNIQYF. The chain employs TRBV27 and TRBJ2-4; possible D gene TRBD1, 7 bases. V lost 5 bases and J 7 bases, leaving 21 bases between the germline ends. The CDR3 length is 16 residues. CDR1 MNHEY and CDR2 SMNVEV come from the germline V gene (reference sequence).

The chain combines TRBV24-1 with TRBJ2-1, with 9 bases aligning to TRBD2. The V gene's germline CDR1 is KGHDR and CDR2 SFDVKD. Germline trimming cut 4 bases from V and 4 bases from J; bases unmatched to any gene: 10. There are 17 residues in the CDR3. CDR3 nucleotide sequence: TGTGCCACCAGTGACCGCCCAGCTAGCGGGAATTACAATGAGCAGTTCTTC. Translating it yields CATSDRPASGNYNEQFF.

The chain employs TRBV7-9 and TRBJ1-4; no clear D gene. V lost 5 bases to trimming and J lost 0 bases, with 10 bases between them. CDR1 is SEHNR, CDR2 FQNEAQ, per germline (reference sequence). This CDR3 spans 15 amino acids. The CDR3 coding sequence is TGTGCCAGCAGCCCAGGTCGAACAACTAATGAAAAACTGTTTTTT. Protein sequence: CASSPGRTTNEKLFF.

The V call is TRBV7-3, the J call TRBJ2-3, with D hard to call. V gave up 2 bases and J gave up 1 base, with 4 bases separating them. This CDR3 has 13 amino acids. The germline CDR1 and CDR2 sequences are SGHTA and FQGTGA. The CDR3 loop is CASSLHGTDTQYF. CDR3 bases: TGTGCCAGCAGCTTACACGGCACAGATACGCAGTATTTT.

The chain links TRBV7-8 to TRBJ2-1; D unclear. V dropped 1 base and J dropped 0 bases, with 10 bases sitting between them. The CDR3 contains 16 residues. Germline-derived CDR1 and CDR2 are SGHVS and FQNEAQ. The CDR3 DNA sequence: TGTGCCAGCAGCTTAGGGTCGTCTGGCTCCTACAATGAGCAGTTCTTC. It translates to CASSLGSSGSYNEQFF.

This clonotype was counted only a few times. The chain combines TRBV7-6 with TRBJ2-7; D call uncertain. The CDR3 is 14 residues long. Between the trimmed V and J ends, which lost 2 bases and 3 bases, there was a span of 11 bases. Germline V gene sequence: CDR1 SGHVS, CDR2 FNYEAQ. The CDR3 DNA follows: TGTGCCAGCAGCTTATGCACCACTCACTACGAGCAGTACGTC. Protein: CASSLCTTHYEQYV.

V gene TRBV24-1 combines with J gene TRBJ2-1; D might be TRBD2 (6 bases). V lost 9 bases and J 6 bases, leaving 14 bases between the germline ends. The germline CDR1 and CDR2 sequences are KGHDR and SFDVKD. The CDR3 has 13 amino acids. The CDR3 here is CATGGWTGNEQFF. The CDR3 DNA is TGTGCCACCGGGGGGTGGACCGGCAATGAGCAGTTCTTC.

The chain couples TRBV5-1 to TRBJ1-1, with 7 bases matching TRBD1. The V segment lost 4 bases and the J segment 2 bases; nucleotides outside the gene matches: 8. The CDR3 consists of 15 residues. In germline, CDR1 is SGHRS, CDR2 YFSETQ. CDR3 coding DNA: TGCGCCAGCAGCCCCGCCACAGGGGTAAACACTGAAGCTTTCTTT. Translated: CASSPATGVNTEAFF.

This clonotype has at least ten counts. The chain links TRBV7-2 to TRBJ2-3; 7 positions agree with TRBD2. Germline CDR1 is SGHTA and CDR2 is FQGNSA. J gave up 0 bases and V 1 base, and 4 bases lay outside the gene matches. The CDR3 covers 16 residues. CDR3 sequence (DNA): TGTGCCAGCAGCTTAGGCCTAGCGGCTAGCACAGATACGCAGTATTTT. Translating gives CASSLGLAASTDTQYF.

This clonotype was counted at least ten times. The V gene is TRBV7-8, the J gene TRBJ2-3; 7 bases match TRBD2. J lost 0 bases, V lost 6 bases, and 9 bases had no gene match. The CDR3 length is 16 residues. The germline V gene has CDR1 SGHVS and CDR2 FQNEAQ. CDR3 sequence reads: CASRYTLAVSTDTQYF. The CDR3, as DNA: TGTGCCAGCAGATACACCCTAGCGGTTAGCACAGATACGCAGTATTTT.

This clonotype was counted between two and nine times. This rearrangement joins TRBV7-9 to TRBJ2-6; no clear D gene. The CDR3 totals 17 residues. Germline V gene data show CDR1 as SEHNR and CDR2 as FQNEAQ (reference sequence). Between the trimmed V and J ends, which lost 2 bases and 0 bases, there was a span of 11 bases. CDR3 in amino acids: CASSLFVASSGANVLTF. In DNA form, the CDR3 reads TGTGCCAGCAGCTTATTTGTCGCGAGCTCTGGGGCCAACGTCCTGACTTTC. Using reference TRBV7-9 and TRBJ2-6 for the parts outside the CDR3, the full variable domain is DTGVSQNPRHKITKRGQNVTFRCDPISEHNRLYWYRQTLGQGPEFLTYFQNEAQLEKSRLLSDRFSAERPKGSFSTLEIQRTEQGDSAMYLCASSLFVASSGANVLTFGAGSRLTVL.

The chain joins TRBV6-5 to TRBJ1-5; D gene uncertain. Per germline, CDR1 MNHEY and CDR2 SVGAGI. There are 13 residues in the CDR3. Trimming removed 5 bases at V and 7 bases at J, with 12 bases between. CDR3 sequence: CASSLLAGQPQHF. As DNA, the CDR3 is TGTGCCAGCAGTCTCCTTGCGGGACAGCCCCAGCATTTT.

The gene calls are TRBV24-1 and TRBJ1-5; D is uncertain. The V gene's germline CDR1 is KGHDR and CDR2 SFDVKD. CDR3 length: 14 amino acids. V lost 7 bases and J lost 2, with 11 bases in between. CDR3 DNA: TGTGCCACCAGCGGAGACACGGGCAATCAGCCCCAGCATTTT. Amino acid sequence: CATSGDTGNQPQHF.

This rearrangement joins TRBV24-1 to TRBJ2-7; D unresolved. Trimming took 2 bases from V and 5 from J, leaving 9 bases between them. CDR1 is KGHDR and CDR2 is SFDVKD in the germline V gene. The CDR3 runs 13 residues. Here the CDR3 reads CATSDSSLDEQYF. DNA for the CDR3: TGTGCCACCAGTGATTCATCTTTGGACGAGCAGTACTTC.

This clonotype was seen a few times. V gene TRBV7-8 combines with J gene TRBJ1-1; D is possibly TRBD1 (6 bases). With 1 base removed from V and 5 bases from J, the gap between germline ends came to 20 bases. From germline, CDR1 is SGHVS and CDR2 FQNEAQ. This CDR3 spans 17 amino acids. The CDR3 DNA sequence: TGTGCCAGCAGCTTAGTGGGGGCGGGGGCGGGGTGGACTGAAGCTTTCTTT. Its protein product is CASSLVGAGAGWTEAFF.

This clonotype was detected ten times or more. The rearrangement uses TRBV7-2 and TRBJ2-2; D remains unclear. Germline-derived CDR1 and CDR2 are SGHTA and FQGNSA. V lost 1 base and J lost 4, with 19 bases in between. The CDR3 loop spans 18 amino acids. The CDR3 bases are TGTGCCAGCAGCTTAGGATCGACCCCGAGTCTGTTCACCGGGGAGCTGTTTTTT. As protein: CASSLGSTPSLFTGELFF.